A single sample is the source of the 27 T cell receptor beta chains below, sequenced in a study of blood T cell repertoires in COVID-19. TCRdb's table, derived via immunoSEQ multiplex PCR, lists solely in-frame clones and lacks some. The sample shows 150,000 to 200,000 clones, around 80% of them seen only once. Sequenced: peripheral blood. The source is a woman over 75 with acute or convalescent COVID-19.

The CDR3 protein is CASSSVQVHGYEQYF. As DNA, the CDR3 is TGTGCCAGCAGCTCCGTACAGGTTCACGGGTACGAGCAGTACTTC. The rearrangement joins TRBV5-4 to TRBJ2-7; D possibly corresponds to TRBD1 (5 bases). The CDR3 contains 15 residues. The germline V gene has CDR1 SGHNT and CDR2 YYREEE (reference sequence). Between the trimmed V and J ends, which lost 3 bases and 4 bases, there was a span of 17 bases.

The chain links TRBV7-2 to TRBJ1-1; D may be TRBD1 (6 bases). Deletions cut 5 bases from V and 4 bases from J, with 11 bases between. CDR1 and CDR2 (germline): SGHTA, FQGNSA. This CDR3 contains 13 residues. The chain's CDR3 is CASSTPGVTEAFF. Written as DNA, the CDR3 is TGTGCCAGCAGCACACCAGGGGTCACTGAAGCTTTCTTT.

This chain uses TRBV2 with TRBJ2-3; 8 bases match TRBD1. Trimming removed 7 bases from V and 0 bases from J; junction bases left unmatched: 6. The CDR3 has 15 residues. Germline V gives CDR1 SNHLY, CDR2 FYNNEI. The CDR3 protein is CASTTGAYSTDTQYF. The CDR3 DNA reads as TGTGCCAGCACGACAGGGGCCTATAGCACAGATACGCAGTATTTT.

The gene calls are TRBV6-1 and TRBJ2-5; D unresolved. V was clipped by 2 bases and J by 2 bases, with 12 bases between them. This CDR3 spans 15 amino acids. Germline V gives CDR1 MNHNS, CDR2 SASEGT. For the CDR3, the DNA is TGTGCCAGCAGTGAATGGTTCTCTAGACAAGAGACCCAGTACTTC. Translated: CASSEWFSRQETQYF.

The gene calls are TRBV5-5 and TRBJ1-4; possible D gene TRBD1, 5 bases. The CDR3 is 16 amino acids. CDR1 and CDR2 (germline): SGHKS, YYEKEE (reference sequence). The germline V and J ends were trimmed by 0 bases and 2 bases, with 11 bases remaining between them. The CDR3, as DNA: TGTGCCAGCAGCTTGGCCCCTCGGGGGACTAATGAAAAACTGTTTTTT. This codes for CASSLAPRGTNEKLFF.

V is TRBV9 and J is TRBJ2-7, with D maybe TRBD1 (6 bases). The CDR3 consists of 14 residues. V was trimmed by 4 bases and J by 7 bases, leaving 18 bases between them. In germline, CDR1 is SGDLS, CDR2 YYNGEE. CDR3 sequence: CASSPRDTLGEQYF. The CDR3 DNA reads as TGTGCCAGCAGCCCGAGGGACACCCTAGGGGAGCAGTACTTC.

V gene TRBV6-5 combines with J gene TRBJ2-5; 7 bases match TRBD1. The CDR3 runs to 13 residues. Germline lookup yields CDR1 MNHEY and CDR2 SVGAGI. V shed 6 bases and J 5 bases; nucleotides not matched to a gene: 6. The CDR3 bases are TGTGCCAGCAGGGCGACAGGGCTCGAGACCCAGTACTTC. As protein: CASRATGLETQYF.

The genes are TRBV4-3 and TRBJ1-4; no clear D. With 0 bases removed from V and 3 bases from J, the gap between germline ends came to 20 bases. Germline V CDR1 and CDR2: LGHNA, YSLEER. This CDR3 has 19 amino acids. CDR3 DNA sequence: TGCGCCAGCAGCCAAGATTACGGTGGCGGGAGTGCATCTAATGAAAAACTGTTTTTT. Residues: CASSQDYGGGSASNEKLFF.

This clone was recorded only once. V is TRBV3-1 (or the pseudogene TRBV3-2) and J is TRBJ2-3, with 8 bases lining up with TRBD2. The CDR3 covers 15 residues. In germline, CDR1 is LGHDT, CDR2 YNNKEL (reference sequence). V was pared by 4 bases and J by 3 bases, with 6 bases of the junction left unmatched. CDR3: CASSLRGGGTDTQYF. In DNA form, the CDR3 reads TGTGCCAGCAGCCTACGGGGGGGCGGAACAGATACGCAGTATTTT.

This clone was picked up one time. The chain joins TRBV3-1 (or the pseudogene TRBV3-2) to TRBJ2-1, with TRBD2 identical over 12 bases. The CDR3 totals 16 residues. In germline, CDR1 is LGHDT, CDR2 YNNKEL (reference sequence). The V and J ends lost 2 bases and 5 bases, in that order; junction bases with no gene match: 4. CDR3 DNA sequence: TGTGCCAGCAGCCAATCTCTAGCGGGGGGGAACAATGAGCAGTTCTTC. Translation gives CASSQSLAGGNNEQFF.

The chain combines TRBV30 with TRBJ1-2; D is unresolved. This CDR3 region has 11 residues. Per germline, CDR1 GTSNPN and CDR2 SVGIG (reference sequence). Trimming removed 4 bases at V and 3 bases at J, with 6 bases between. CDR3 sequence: CAWTRYYGYTF. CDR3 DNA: TGTGCCTGGACCAGATACTATGGCTACACCTTC.

The CDR3 region is CATHTRETNQPQHF. CDR3 nucleotides: TGTGCCACCCATACCCGGGAAACCAATCAGCCCCAGCATTTT. The chain is built from TRBV19 and TRBJ1-5; D call uncertain. This CDR3 has 14 amino acids. V was trimmed by 10 bases and J by 3 bases, leaving 16 bases between them. CDR1 and CDR2 (germline): LNHDA, SQIVND (reference sequence).

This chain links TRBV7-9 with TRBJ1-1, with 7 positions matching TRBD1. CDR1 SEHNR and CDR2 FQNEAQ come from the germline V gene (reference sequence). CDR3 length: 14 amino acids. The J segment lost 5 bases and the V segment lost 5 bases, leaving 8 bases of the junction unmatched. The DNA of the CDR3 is TGTGCCAGCAGCAGACAGGGAGAGACTACTGAAGCTTTCTTT. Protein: CASSRQGETTEAFF.

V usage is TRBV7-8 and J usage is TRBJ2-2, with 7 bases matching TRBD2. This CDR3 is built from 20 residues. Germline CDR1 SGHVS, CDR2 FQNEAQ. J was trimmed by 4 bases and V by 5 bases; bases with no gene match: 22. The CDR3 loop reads CASSPRVWAGRGSGTGELFF. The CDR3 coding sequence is TGTGCCAGCAGCCCGCGTGTTTGGGCGGGGAGGGGTTCGGGCACCGGGGAGCTGTTTTTT.

This CDR3 reads CASSQGQGGTNEKLFF. In DNA form, the CDR3 reads TGCGCCAGCAGCCAAGGACAGGGGGGGACTAATGAAAAACTGTTTTTT. The chain combines TRBV4-3 with TRBJ1-4; TRBD1 agrees at 9 bases. CDR3 size: 16 residues. Germline V gives CDR1 LGHNA, CDR2 YSLEER. Trimming removed 1 base from V and 2 bases from J; junction bases left unmatched: 2.

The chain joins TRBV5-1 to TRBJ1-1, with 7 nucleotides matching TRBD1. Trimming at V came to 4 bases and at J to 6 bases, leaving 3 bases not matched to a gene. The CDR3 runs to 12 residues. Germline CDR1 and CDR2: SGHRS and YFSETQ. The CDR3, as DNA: TGCGCCAGCAGCCAAGACAGGGCTGAAGCTTTCTTT. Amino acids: CASSQDRAEAFF.

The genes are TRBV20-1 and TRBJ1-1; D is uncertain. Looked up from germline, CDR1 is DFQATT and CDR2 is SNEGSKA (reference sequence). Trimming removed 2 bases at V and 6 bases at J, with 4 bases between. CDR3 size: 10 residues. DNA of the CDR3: TGCAGTGCTAGACTTGCTGAAGCTTTCTTT. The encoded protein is CSARLAEAFF.

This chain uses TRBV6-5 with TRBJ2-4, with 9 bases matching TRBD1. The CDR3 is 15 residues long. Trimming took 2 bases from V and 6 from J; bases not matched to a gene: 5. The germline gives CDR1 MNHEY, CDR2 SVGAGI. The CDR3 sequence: CASSYDRGSTNIQYF. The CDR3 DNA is TGTGCCAGCAGTTACGACAGGGGGAGCACAAACATTCAGTACTTC.

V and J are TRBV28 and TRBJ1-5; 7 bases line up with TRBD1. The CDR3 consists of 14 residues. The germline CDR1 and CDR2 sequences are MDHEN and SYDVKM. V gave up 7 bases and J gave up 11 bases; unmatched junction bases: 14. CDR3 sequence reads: CASIRTDRPGTQHF. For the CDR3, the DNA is TGTGCCAGCATACGAACGGACAGGCCAGGGACCCAGCATTTT.

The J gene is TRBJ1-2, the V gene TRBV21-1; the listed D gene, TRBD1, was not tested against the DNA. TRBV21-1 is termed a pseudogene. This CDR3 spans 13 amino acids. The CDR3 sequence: CASQRGGADGYTF. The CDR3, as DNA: TGTGCCAGCCAACGAGGGGGAGCGGATGGCTACACCTTC.

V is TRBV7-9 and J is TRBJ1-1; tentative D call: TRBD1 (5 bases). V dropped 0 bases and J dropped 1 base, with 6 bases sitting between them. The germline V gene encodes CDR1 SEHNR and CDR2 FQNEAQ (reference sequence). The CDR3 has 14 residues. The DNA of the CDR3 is TGTGCCAGCAGCTTAGCAGGGGCGAACACTGAAGCTTTCTTT. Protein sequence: CASSLAGANTEAFF.

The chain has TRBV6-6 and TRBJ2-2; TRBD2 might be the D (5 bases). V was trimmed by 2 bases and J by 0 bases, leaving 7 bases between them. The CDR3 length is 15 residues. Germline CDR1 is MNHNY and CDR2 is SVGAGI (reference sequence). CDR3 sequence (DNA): TGTGCCAGCAGTTACGAGGGAACGAACACCGGGGAGCTGTTTTTT. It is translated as CASSYEGTNTGELFF.

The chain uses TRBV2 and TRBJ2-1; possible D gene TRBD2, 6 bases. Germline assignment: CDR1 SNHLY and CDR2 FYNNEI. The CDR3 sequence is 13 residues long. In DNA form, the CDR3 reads TGTGCGAGCGACCTTGTGGGGGGAAATGAGCAGTTCTTC. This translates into CASDLVGGNEQFF.

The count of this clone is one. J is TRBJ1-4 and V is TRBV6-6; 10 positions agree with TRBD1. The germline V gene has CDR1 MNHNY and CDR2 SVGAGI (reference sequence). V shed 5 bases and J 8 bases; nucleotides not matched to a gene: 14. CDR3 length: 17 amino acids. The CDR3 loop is CASSPTGGDGMREKLFF. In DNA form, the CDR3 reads TGTGCCAGCAGTCCGACAGGGGGCGACGGAATGAGGGAAAAACTGTTTTTT.

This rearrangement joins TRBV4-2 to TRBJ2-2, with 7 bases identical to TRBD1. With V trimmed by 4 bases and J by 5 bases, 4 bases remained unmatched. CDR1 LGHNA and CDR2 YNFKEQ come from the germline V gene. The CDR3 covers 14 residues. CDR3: CASSRQGETGELFF. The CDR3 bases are TGTGCCAGCAGCCGCCAGGGGGAAACCGGGGAGCTGTTTTTT.

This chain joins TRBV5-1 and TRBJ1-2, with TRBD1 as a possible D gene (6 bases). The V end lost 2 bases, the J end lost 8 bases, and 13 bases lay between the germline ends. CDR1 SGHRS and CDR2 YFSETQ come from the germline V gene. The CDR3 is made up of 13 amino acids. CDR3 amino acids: CASSFSRGWGYTF. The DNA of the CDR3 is TGCGCCAGCAGCTTTAGCAGGGGCTGGGGCTACACCTTC.

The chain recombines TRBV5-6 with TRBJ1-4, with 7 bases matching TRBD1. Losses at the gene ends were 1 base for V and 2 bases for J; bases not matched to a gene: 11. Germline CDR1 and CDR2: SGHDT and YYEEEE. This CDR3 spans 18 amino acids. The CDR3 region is CASSLIGDSGLTNEKLFF. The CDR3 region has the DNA TGTGCCAGCAGCTTGATAGGGGACAGTGGCTTGACTAATGAAAAACTGTTTTTT.